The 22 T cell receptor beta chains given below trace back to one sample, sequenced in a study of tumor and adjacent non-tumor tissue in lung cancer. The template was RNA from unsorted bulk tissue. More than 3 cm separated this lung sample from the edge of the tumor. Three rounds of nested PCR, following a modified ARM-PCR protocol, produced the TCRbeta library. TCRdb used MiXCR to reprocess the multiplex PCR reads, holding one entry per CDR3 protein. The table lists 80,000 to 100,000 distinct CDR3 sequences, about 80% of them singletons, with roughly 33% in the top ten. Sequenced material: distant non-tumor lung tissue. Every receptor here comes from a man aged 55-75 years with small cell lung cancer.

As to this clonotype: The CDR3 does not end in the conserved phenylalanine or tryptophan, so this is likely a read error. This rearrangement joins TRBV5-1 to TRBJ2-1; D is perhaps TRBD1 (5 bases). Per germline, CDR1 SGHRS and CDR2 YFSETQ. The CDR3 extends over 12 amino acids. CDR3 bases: TGCCCCAGCAGCTCCGGACCAGGGGAGCAGTTCTTA. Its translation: CPSSSGPGEQFL.

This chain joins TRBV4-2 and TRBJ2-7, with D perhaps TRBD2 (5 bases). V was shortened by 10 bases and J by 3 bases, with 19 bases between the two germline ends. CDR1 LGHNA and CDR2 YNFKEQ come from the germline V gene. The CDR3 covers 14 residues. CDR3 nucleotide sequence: TGTGCCAACAACCAAGACCTGGAGGTCTACGAGCAGTACTTC. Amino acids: CANNQDLEVYEQYF.

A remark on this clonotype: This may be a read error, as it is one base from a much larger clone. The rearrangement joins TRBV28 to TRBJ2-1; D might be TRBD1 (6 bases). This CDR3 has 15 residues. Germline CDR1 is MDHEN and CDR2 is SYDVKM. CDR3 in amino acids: CSSSLGQSSYNEQFF. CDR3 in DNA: TGTTCCAGCAGTTTAGGACAGTCCTCCTACAATGAGCAGTTCTTC.

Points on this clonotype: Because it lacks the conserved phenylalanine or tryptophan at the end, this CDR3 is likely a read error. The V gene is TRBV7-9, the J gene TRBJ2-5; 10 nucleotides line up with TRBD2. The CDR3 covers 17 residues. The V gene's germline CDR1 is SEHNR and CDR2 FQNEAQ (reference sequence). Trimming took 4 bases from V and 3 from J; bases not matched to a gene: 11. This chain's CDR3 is CASSSGLAFGVKETQYL. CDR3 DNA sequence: TGTGCCAGCAGCTCGGGACTAGCGTTTGGTGTGAAAGAGACCCAGTACTTA.

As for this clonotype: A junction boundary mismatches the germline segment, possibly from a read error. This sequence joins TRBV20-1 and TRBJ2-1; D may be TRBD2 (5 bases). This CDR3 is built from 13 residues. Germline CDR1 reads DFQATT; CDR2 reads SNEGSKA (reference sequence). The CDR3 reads CSTRDPKEAGQFF. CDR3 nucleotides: TGCAGTACTAGAGACCCTAAGGAGGCTGGGCAGTTCTTC.

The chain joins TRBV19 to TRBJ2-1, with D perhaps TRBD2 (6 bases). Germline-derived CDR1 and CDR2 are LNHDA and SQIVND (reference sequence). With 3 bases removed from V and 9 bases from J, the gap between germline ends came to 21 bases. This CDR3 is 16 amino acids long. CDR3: CASSIHARLGTVEQFF. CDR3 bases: TGTGCCAGTAGTATCCACGCCCGACTAGGCACGGTTGAGCAGTTCTTC. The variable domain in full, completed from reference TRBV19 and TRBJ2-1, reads DGGITQSPKYLFRKEGQNVTLSCEQNLNHDAMYWYRQDPGQGLRLIYYSQIVNDFQKGDIAEGYSVSREKKESFPLTVTSAQKNPTAFYLCASSIHARLGTVEQFFGPGTRLTVL.

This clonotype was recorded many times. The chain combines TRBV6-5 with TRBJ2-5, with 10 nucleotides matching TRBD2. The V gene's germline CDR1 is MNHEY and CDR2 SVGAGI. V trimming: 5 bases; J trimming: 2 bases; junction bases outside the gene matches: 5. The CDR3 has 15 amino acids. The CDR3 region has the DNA TGTGCCAGCAGTACCCTAGCGGGAGTTCAAGAGACCCAGTACTTC. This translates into CASSTLAGVQETQYF.

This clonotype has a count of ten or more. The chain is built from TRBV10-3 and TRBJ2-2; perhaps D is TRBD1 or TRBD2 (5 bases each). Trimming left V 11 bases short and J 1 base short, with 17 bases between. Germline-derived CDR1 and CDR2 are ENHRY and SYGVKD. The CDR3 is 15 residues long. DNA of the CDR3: TGTGCCGTCTCCGGGACCATTGGGAACACCGGGGAGCTGTTTTTT. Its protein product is CAVSGTIGNTGELFF.

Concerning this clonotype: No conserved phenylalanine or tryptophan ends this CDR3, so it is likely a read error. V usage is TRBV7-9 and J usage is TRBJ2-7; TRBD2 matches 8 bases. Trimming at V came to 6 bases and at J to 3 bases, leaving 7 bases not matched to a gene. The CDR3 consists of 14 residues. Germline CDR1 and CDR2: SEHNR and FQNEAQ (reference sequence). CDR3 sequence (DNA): TGTGCCAGCAGTTTACTAGCGGAACACTACGAGCAGTACCTC. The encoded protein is CASSLLAEHYEQYL.

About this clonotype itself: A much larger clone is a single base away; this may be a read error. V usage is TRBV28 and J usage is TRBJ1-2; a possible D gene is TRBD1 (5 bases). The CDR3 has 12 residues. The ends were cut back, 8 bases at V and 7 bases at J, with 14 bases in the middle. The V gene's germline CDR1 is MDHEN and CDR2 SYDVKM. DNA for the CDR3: TGTGCCAGCCAGTCTTCGGGGCCTGGCTACACCTTC. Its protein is CASQSSGPGYTF.

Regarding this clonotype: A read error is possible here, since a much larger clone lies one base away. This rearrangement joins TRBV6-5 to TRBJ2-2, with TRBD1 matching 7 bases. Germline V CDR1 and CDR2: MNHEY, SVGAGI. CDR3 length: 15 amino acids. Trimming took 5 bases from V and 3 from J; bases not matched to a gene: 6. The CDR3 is CASSDREYHTGELFF. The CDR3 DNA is TGTGCCAGCAGTGACAGGGAATACCACACCGGGGAGCTGTTTTTT.

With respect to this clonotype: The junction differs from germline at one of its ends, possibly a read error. CDR3 loop: CASSQDLGANTGELFF. The CDR3 nucleotides are TGCGCCAGCAGCCAAGATCTCGGGGCGAACACCGGGGAGCTATTTTTT. This sequence joins TRBV4-2 and TRBJ2-2; D could derive from TRBD1 or TRBD2 (5 bases each). The germline V gene has CDR1 LGHNA and CDR2 YNFKEQ. The CDR3 sequence is 16 residues long.

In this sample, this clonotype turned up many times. The DNA of the CDR3 is TGCGCCAGCAGCCATTTACATTACAGGGGGCACGGGGAGCTGTTTTTT. It yields the protein CASSHLHYRGHGELFF. The chain has TRBV4-1 and TRBJ2-2; TRBD1 aligns across 9 bases. The V gene's germline CDR1 is MGHRA and CDR2 YSYEKL. Losses at the gene ends were 3 bases for V and 7 bases for J; bases not matched to a gene: 9. This CDR3 has 16 amino acids.

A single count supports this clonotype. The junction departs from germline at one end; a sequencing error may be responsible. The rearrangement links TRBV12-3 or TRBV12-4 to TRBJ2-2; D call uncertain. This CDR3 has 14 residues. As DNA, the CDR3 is TGTGCCATCGAGCAGTATCAGAACACAGGGGAGCTGTTTTTT. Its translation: CAIEQYQNTGELFF.

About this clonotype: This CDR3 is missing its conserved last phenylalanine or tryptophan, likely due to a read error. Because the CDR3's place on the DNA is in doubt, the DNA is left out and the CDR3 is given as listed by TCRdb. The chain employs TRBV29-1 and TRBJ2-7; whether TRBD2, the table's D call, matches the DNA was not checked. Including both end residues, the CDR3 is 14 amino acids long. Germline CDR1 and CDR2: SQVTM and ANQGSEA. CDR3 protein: CSVTLAGGGYEQYL.

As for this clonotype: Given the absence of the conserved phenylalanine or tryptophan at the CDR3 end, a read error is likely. CDR3 loop: CASSQDLGIAGSNTEAFL. DNA for the CDR3: TGCGCCAGCAGCCAAGATTTGGGGATAGCAGGGTCAAACACTGAAGCTTTCTTA. The chain is built from TRBV4-1 and TRBJ1-1; possible D gene TRBD1, 5 bases. The germline CDR1 and CDR2 sequences are MGHRA and YSYEKL. CDR3 length: 18 residues. V lost 0 bases and J 2 bases, leaving 19 bases between the germline ends.

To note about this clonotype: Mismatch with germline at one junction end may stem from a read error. DNA for the CDR3: TGTGCCAACAGCTTAACAGGGGGCGTGTGTGGGAACACTGAGGCTTTCTTT. Translating gives CANSLTGGVCGNTEAFF. The V and J genes are TRBV11-2 and TRBJ1-1; 9 nucleotides line up with TRBD1. The CDR3 totals 17 residues. Germline V gene lookup returns CDR1 SGHAT and CDR2 FQNNGV.

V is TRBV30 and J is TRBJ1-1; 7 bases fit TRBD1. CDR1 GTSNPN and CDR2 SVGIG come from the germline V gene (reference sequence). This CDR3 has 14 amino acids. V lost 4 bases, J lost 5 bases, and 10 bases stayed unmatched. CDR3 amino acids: CAWNAGQASTEAFF. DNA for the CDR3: TGTGCCTGGAATGCTGGACAGGCCTCAACTGAAGCTTTCTTT.

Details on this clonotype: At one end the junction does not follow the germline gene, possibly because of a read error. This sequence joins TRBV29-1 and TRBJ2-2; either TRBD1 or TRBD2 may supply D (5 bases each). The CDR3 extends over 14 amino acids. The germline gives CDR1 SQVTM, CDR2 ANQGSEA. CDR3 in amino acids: CSVERVPETRELFF. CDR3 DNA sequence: TGCAGCGTTGAGAGGGTGCCGGAAACCAGGGAACTGTTTTTT.

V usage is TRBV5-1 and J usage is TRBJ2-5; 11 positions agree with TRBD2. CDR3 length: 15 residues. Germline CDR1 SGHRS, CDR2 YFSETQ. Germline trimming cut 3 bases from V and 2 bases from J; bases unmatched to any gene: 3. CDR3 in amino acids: CASSWGTSGQETQYF. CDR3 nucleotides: TGCGCCAGCAGCTGGGGGACTAGCGGACAAGAGACCCAGTACTTC.

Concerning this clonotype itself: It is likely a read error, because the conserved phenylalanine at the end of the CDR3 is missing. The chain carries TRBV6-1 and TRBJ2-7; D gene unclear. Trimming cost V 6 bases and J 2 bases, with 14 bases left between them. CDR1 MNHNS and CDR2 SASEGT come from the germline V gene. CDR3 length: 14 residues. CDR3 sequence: CASRRETGTYEQYI. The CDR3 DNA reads TGTGCCAGCAGACGAGAGACTGGGACCTACGAGCAGTACATC.

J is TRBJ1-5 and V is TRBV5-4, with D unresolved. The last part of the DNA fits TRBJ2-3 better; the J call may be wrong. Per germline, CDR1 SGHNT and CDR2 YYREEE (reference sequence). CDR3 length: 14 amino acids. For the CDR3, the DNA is TGTGCCAGCAGCTTGGCAGGTACTAATCAACCCCAGTATTTT. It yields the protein CASSLAGTNQPQYF.